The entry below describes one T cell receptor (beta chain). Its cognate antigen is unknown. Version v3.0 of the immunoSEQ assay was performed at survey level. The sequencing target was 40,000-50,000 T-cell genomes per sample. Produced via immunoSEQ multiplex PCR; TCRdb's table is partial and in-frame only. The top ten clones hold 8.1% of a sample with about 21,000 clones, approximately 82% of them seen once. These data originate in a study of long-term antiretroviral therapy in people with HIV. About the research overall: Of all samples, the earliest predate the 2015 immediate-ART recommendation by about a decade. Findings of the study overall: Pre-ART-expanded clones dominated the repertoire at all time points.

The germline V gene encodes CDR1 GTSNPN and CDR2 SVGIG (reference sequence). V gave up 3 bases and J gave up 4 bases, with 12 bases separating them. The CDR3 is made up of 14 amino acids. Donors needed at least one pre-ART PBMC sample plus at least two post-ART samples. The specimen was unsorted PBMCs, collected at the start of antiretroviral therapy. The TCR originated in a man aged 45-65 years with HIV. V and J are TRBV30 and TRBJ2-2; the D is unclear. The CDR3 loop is CAWRMEQATGELFF. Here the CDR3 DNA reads TGTGCCTGGAGAATGGAGCAGGCCACCGGGGAGCTGTTTTTT.